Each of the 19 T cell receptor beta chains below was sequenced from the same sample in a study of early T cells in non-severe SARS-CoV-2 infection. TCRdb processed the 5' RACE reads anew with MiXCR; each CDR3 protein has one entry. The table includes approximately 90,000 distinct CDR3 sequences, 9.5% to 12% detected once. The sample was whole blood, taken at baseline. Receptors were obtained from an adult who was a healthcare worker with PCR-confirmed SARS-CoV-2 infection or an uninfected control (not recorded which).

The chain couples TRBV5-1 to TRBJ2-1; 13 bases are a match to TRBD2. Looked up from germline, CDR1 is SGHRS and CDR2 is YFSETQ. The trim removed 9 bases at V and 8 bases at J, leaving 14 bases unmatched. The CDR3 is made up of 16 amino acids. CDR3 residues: CATALPGTSGIHEQFF. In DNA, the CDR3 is TGCGCCACCGCCCTTCCCGGGACTAGCGGGATCCATGAGCAGTTCTTC.

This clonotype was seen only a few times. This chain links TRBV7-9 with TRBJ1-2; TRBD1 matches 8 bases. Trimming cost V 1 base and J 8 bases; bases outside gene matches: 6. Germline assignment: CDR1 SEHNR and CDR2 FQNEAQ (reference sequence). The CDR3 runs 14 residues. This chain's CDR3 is CASSLVGQGNGYTF. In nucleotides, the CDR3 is TGTGCCAGCAGCTTAGTCGGACAGGGAAACGGCTACACCTTC.

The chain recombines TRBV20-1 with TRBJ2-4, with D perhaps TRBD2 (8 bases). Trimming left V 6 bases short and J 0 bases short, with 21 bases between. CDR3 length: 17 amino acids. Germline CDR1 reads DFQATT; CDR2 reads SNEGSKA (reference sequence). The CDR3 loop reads CSAGAGGAGGAKNIQYF. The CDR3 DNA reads TGCAGTGCAGGGGCAGGGGGTGCGGGAGGAGCCAAAAACATTCAGTACTTC.

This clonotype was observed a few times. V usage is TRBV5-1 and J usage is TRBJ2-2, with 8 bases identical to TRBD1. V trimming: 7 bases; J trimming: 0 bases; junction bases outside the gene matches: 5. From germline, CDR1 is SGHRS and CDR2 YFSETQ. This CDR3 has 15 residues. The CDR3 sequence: CASGPQGANTGELFF. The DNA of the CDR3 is TGCGCCAGCGGTCCACAGGGGGCGAACACCGGGGAGCTGTTTTTT.

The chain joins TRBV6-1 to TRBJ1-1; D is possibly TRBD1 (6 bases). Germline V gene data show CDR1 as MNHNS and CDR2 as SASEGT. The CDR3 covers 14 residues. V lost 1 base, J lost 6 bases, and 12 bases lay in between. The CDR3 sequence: CASSEEGGASEAFF. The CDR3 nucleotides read TGTGCCAGCAGTGAAGAGGGGGGCGCGTCTGAAGCTTTCTTT.

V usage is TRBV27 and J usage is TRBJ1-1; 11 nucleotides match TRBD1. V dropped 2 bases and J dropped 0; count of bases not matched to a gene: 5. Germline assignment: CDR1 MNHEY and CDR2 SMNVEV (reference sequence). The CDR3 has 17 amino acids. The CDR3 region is CASSLLRGQGVNTEAFF. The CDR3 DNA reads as TGTGCCAGCAGTTTACTGCGGGGACAGGGGGTGAACACTGAAGCTTTCTTT.

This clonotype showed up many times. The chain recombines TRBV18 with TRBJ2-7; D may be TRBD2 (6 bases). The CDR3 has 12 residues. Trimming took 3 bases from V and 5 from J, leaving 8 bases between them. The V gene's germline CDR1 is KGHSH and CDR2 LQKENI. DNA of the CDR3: TGTGCCAGCTCACCTAAGCGGGACGAGCAGTACTTC. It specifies CASSPKRDEQYF.

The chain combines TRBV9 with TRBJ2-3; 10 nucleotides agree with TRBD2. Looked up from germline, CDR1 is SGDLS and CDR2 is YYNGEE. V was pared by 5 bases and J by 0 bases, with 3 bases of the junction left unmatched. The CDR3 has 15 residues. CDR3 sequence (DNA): TGTGCCAGCAGTTGGACTAGCGGCAGCACAGATACGCAGTATTTT. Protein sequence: CASSWTSGSTDTQYF.

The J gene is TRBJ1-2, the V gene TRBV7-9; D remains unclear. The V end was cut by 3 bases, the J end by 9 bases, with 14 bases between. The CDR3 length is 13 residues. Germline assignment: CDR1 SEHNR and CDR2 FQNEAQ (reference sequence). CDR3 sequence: CASSLTEVRSYTF. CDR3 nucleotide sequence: TGTGCCAGCAGCTTGACGGAAGTGCGTAGCTACACCTTC.

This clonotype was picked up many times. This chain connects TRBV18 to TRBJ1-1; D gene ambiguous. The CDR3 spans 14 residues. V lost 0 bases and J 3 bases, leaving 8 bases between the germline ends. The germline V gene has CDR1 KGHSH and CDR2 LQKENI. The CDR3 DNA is TGTGCCAGCTCACCACCGGGAGGGTACACTGAAGCTTTCTTT. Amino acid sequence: CASSPPGGYTEAFF.

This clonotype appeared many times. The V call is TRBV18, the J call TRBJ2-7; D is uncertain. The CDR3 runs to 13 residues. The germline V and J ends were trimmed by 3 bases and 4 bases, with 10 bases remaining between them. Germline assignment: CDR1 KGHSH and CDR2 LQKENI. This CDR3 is CASSPVSEYEQYF. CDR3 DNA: TGTGCCAGCTCACCCGTCTCAGAATACGAGCAGTACTTC.

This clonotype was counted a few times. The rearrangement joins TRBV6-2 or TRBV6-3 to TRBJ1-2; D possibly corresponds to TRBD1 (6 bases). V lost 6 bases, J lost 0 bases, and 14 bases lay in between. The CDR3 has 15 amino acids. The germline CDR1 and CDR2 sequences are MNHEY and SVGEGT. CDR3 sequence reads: CASRDGTRTNYGYTF. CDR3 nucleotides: TGTGCCAGCAGAGACGGGACACGTACTAACTATGGCTACACCTTC.

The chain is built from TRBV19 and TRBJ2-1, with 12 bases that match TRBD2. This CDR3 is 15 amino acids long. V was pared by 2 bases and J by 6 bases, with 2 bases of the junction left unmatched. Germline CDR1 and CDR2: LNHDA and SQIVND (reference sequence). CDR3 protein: CASSILAGGLNEQFF. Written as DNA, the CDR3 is TGTGCCAGTAGTATACTAGCGGGAGGGCTCAATGAGCAGTTCTTC.

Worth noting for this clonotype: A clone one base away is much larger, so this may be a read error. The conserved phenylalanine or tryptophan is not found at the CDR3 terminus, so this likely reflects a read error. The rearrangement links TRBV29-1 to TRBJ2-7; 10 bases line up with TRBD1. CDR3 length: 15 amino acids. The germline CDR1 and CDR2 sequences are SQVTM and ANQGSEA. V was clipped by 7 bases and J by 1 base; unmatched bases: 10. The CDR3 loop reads CSANGGTGESYEQYY. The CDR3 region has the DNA TGCAGCGCCAACGGGGGGACAGGGGAATCCTACGAGCAGTACTAC.

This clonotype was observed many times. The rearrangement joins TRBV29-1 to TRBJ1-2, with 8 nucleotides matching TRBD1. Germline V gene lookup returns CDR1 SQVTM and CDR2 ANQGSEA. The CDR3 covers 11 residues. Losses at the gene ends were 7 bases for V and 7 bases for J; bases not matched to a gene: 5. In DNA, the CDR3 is TGCAGCGGCAGGGGGCAAGGTGGCTACACCTTC. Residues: CSGRGQGGYTF.

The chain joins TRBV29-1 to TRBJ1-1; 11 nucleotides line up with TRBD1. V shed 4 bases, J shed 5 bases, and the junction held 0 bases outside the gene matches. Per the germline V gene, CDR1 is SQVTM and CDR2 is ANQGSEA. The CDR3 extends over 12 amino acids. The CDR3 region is CSVGDRGTEAFF. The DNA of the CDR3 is TGCAGCGTTGGGGACAGGGGGACTGAAGCTTTCTTT.

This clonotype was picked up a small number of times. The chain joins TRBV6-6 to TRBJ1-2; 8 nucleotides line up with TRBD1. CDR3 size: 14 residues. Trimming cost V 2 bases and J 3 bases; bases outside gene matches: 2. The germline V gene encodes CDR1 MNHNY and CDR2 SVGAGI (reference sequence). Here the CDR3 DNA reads TGTGCCAGCAGTTACGACAGGGGTTACTATGGCTACACCTTC. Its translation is CASSYDRGYYGYTF.

CDR3 in DNA: TGTGCCAGCAGTTCCGACAGGGAGGTTTCGGAGACCCAGTACTTC. As protein: CASSSDREVSETQYF. V and J are TRBV21-1 and TRBJ2-5; the D call TRBD1 from the table was never checked on the DNA. TRBV21-1 is a pseudogene locus. The CDR3 contains 15 residues.

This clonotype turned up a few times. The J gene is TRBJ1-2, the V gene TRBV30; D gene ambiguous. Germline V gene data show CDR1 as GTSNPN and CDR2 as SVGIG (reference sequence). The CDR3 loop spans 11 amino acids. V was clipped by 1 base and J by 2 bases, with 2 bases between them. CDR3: CAWSANYGYTF. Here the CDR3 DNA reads TGTGCCTGGAGTGCAAACTATGGCTACACCTTC.